The rows below give T cell receptor beta chains drawn from one sample of a study of blood T cell repertoires in COVID-19. Assay used: immunoSEQ multiplex PCR; TCRdb lists only in-frame clones, some missing. This sample carries roughly 35,000 clones, approximately 88% of them seen once, and the ten largest clones take 11% to 15%. The sequencing input was peripheral blood. Source of these receptors: a man aged 60 to 69 with active COVID-19. Each CDR3 is given with its conserved first and last residue. The D gene is left open where the match is weak. Only part of the rows carry a size: once, few, many, or a class if the clone is expanded.

>TRBV7-9|NA|TRBJ2-1|TRBD2
TGTGCCAGCAGCTTAGCTTCGACTAGCGGGGTGTACAATGAGCAGTTCTTC
CASSLASTSGVYNEQFF
>TRBV10-2|NA|TRBJ2-7|TRBD2
TGCGCCAGCAGTGATCTAGCGGGAGCAGTGCGCGAGCAGTACTTC
CASSDLAGAVREQYF
>TRBV5-1|NA|TRBJ2-5|NA
TGCGCCAGCAGCTTGGCGGGAAGATTTCAAGAGACCCAGTACTTC
CASSLAGRFQETQYF
>TRBV3-1/TRBV3-2|NA|TRBJ2-5|TRBD2
TGTGCCAGCAGCCCAGGGACTAGCGCCCCAGTTGAGACCCAGTACTTC
CASSPGTSAPVETQYF
>TRBV6-6|NA|TRBJ1-2|NA
TGTGCCAGCAGCCCCGGACAGACCACCTATGGCTACACCTTC
CASSPGQTTYGYTF
>TRBV3-1/TRBV3-2|few|TRBJ2-7|NA
TGTGCCAGCAGCCAATTAGCAAACTCCTACGAGCAGTACTTC
CASSQLANSYEQYF
>TRBV29-1|NA|TRBJ2-1|TRBD1
TGCAGCTCTTTACCGGGACAGGGTTACAATGAGCAGTTCTTC
CSSLPGQGYNEQFF
>TRBV4-2|NA|TRBJ2-4|TRBD2
TGTGCCAGCAGCCAAGCTCTAACTAGCGGAAAAAACATTCAGTACTTC
CASSQALTSGKNIQYF
>TRBV9|NA|TRBJ1-1|NA
TGTGCCAGCAGCGTAGCGGTGAACACTGAAGCTTTCTTT
CASSVAVNTEAFF
>TRBV9|NA|TRBJ2-7|NA
TGTGCCAGCTCACGTAGTTGGGGAGACTACGAGCAGTACTTC
CASSRSWGDYEQYF
>TRBV6-6|NA|TRBJ1-1|TRBD1
TGTGCCAGCAGTTCACAGGGGGGCCACAGCACTGAAGCTTTCTTT
CASSSQGGHSTEAFF
>TRBV7-2|few|TRBJ1-6|NA
TGTGCCAGCAGCCTTGGCAGGGGCTATAATTCACCCCTCCACTTT
CASSLGRGYNSPLHF
>TRBV6-2/TRBV6-3|NA|TRBJ2-4|TRBD2
TGTGCCAGCAGTTCGGGGGGAACAGGTATGGACATTCAGTACTTC
CASSSGGTGMDIQYF
>TRBV6-5|NA|TRBJ1-2|NA
TGTGCCAGCAGTTACTTAACCGGGAGCTACACCTTC
CASSYLTGSYTF
>TRBV30|NA|TRBJ2-2|NA
TGTGCCTGGAGTGTACGACTAGTTACCAGGGAGCTGTTTTTT
CAWSVRLVTRELFF
>TRBV18|NA|TRBJ1-1|TRBD1
TGTGCCAGCTCACTACTGACAGGGTTGAACACTGAAGCTTTCTTT
CASSLLTGLNTEAFF
>TRBV18|NA|TRBJ2-3|TRBD1
TGTGCCAGCTCACAAACCGGGACAGGGTACACAGATACGCAGTATTTT
CASSQTGTGYTDTQYF
>TRBV11-2|NA|TRBJ2-1|TRBD1
TGTGCCAGCAGCTTAGATCGTAGGGACAGGGACGAGCAGTTCTTC
CASSLDRRDRDEQFF
>TRBV6-5|NA|TRBJ2-5|NA
TGTGCCAGCGCCAGAGGGGAGACCCAGTACTTC
CASARGETQYF
>TRBV5-1|once|TRBJ2-1|NA
TGCGCCAGCAGCTTGGAAGGCCAGGGAAACAATGAGCAGTTCTTC
CASSLEGQGNNEQFF
>TRBV21-1|NA|TRBJ2-1|NA
TGTGCCAGCAGCAAAGAAAGTAAGGTGGACAGGTCAGGACTAGCGGGAGAGAACAATGAGCAGTTCTTC
CASSKESKVDRSGLAGENNEQFF
>TRBV27|few|TRBJ2-3|NA
TGTGCCAGCAGTATCCGGAGCGGGACAGATACGCAGTATTTT
CASSIRSGTDTQYF
>TRBV7-3|NA|TRBJ2-7|TRBD2
TGTGCCAGCAGCCCGTTTTCTAGCGGGAGCGACGAGCAGTACTTC
CASSPFSSGSDEQYF
>TRBV2|NA|TRBJ2-3|NA
TGTGCCAGCAGTCCCGTGGCGGGGTTCGGCGGGAGCACAGATACGCAGTATTTT
CASSPVAGFGGSTDTQYF
>TRBV3-1/TRBV3-2|NA|TRBJ2-1|NA
TGTGCCAGCAGCCAAGAGCCCAGGGGCTTCAATGAGCAGTTCTTC
CASSQEPRGFNEQFF
>TRBV5-1|NA|TRBJ2-5|TRBD1
TGCGCCAGCAGCTTGGATCCCAGGGGGTCAAAAGAGACCCAGTACTTC
CASSLDPRGSKETQYF
>TRBV21-1|NA|TRBJ1-3|NA
TGTGCCAGCAGCTTCTGGGACAGGGCTGGTAGAGGAAACACCATATATTTT
CASSFWDRAGRGNTIYF
>TRBV2|NA|TRBJ1-5|TRBD1
TGTGCCAGCAGTGGGGAGGGACAGGGTGGTCAGCCCCAGCATTTT
CASSGEGQGGQPQHF
>TRBV5-8|NA|TRBJ2-2|TRBD1
TGTGCCAGCAGCACAAAGCGACAGGGGCGAAACACCGGGGAGCTGTTTTTT
CASSTKRQGRNTGELFF
>TRBV11-2|NA|TRBJ2-1|TRBD2
TGTGCCAGCAGTCGCGAGCGGGACCTGTCCTACAATGAGCAGTTCTTC
CASSRERDLSYNEQFF
>TRBV21-1|NA|TRBJ1-2|NA
TGTGCCAGCAGCCTCCTAGGGGTGGGGCAGAACTATGGCTACACCTTC
CASSLLGVGQNYGYTF
>TRBV27|NA|TRBJ2-7|TRBD2
TGTGCCAGCAGGACGGGGACTAGCGCCTCCTACGAGCAGTACTTC
CASRTGTSASYEQYF
>TRBV6-5|NA|TRBJ2-1|TRBD1
TGTGCCAGCAGCCGACAGGGGGAGTTGTACAATGAGCAGTTCTTC
CASSRQGELYNEQFF
>TRBV6-5|NA|TRBJ2-5|NA
TGTGCCAGCAGTTACGATTACAGGATACAAGAGACCCAGTACTTC
CASSYDYRIQETQYF
>TRBV29-1|NA|TRBJ2-7|TRBD1
TGCAGCGTCCTCCGGGACAGGGAGGTCAACGAGCAGTACTTC
CSVLRDREVNEQYF
>TRBV5-1|NA|TRBJ1-1|NA
TGCGCCAGCAGCTCGGAGGGCGGGTACACTGAAGCTTTCTTT
CASSSEGGYTEAFF
>TRBV9|NA|TRBJ2-2|TRBD2
TGTGCCAGCAGAGACACTCTAGCGGGAGAGTGGTCGAACACCGGGGAGCTGTTTTTT
CASRDTLAGEWSNTGELFF
>TRBV6-2/TRBV6-3|NA|TRBJ2-1|TRBD2
TGTGCCAGCAGTCCCCCAGGGACTAGCGGGAGGGCCTCCTACAATGAGCAGTTCTTC
CASSPPGTSGRASYNEQFF
>TRBV12-3/TRBV12-4|NA|TRBJ1-2|NA
TGTGCCAGCAGCTCCGGTGGTAACTATGGCTACACCTTC
CASSSGGNYGYTF
>TRBV28|few|TRBJ1-5|TRBD1
TGTGCCAGCAGGGGGGGACAGATAAATCAGCCCCAGCATTTT
CASRGGQINQPQHF
>TRBV28|once|TRBJ1-1|NA
TGTGCCAGCAGCGATAAGACAGTTGGGAAAACTGAAGCTTTCTTT
CASSDKTVGKTEAFF
>TRBV7-8|NA|TRBJ1-3|TRBD1
TGTGCCAGCAGCCCCCCAGGGCGTGGGACAGGATCCGTTTTAGGAAACACCATATATTTT
CASSPPGRGTGSVLGNTIYF
>TRBV9|NA|TRBJ1-4|NA
TGTGCCAGCAGCGTAGGGCGGCTTAATGAAAAACTGTTTTTT
CASSVGRLNEKLFF
>TRBV6-2/TRBV6-3|NA|TRBJ2-1|NA
TGTGCCAGCAGTTATCTTGGGGGACAACCCTACAATGAGCAGTTCTTC
CASSYLGGQPYNEQFF
>TRBV7-2|NA|TRBJ2-2|TRBD1
TGTGCCAGCAGCTTATTAGCGCAGGGGGCGTCCGGGGAGCTGTTTTTT
CASSLLAQGASGELFF
>TRBV27|NA|TRBJ2-2|NA
TGTGCCAGCAGTTTATTCCCCCGGACCGGGGAGCTGTTTTTT
CASSLFPRTGELFF
>TRBV12-3/TRBV12-4|NA|TRBJ2-1|NA
TGTGCCAGCATCGTCGATCCTAACAATGAGCAGTTCTTC
CASIVDPNNEQFF
>TRBV5-1|NA|TRBJ2-7|TRBD1
TGCGCCAGCAGCATAGGGACAGGGGGCGAGCAGTACTTC
CASSIGTGGEQYF
>TRBV18|NA|TRBJ2-2|TRBD2
TGTGCCAGCTCACCACCGGCGGGAGGGCCGGGCACCGGGGAGCTGTTTTTT
CASSPPAGGPGTGELFF
>TRBV6-5|NA|TRBJ1-4|NA
TGTGCCAGCCGGGAGAGTGAAAAACTGTTTTTT
CASRESEKLFF
>TRBV30|NA|TRBJ1-2|NA
TGTGCCTGGAGTGTAATTAGGCTTACAGGCCCCACCTTC
CAWSVIRLTGPTF
>TRBV15|NA|TRBJ2-7|TRBD2
TGTGCCACCAGCAGAGGAGCGGGGCGCACCTACGAGCAGTACTTC
CATSRGAGRTYEQYF
>TRBV6-5|once|TRBJ2-1|TRBD1
TGTGCCAGCAGCGCTCCGGGACAGGGGTTCGATGAGCAGTTCTTC
CASSAPGQGFDEQFF
>TRBV28|NA|TRBJ2-5|TRBD1
TGTGCCAGCAGTCCCCAAACAGGGGGAGGTCAAGAGACCCAGTACTTC
CASSPQTGGGQETQYF
>TRBV6-5|NA|TRBJ2-1|NA
TGTGCCAGCAGCCCCTCGGGGATTACCTACAATGAGCAGTTCTTC
CASSPSGITYNEQFF
>TRBV4-2|NA|TRBJ1-5|TRBD1
TGTGCCAGCAGCCAAGATCCTATGGGACAGGGGAGGAATCAGCCCCAGCATTTT
CASSQDPMGQGRNQPQHF
>TRBV13|NA|TRBJ2-5|NA
TGTGCCAGCAGCTTAGGGACAGTCCAAGAGACCCAGTACTTC
CASSLGTVQETQYF